This TCR beta chain was observed in a study of Ad26.COV2.S vaccination and SARS-CoV-2 variants. Study details: Recipients of Ad26.COV2.S got it intramuscularly, once or twice 56 days apart.

Treatment in this sample: some 20 received Ad26.COV2.S at low or high dose, single or two shots; roughly five received placebo; per-sample allocation not given. Sampling occurred on day 63 after the first vaccine or placebo injection. This clone was observed a few times. Its antigen is currently unknown. Overall study results and limits: With respect to non-spike TCR breadth, vaccine and placebo recipients were similar.

The trim removed 4 bases at V and 6 bases at J, leaving 5 bases unmatched. The CDR3 has 13 amino acids. Germline CDR1 reads SGHDT; CDR2 reads YYEEEE. Assay used: immunoSEQ multiplex PCR; TCRdb lists only in-frame clones, some missing. The sample holds 350,000 to 450,000 clones, about 89% seen once. The sample was peripheral blood, taken in a trial of Ad26.COV2.S vaccine versus placebo. The V and J genes are TRBV5-6 and TRBJ2-7; 9 bases fit TRBD2. This sequence originates from a person between 18 and 60 years old who received the Ad26.COV2.S COVID-19 vaccine or a placebo. The CDR3 nucleotides are TGTGCCAGCAGCGTACTAGCGGGTGGCGAGCAGTACTTC. It translates to CASSVLAGGEQYF.